This T cell receptor (beta chain) came from a study of PD-1 blockade in classical Hodgkin lymphoma. All the patients suffered relapse after autologous stem cell transplantation, and brentuximab vedotin exposure differed. The repertoire was sequenced with immunoSEQ multiplex PCR; TCRdb's copy has only in-frame clones and lacks some. The table shows about 97,000 clones, with over 80% occurring only once. General study findings and limits: By C4D1, CD4+ diversity increased significantly, especially in complete responders. In newly diagnosed patients, baseline TCR diversity was reportedly below that of healthy donors. Baseline diversity in complete responders resembled that of newly diagnosed patients.

In the case of this clone: The antigen is unknown.

The V gene end was trimmed by 0 bases and the J gene end by 3 bases; junction bases not matched to a gene: 5. The CDR3 runs 16 residues. CDR1 and CDR2 from the germline V gene are SGHDN and FVKESK. V gene TRBV14 combines with J gene TRBJ2-7; 10 bases agree with TRBD1. The sample was peripheral blood mononuclear cells (PBMCs), taken at baseline. The clonotype comes from a human donor with classical Hodgkin lymphoma. CDR3 region: CASSQDAGQGNYEQYF. The CDR3, as DNA: TGTGCCAGCAGCCAAGATGCGGGACAGGGGAACTACGAGCAGTACTTC.